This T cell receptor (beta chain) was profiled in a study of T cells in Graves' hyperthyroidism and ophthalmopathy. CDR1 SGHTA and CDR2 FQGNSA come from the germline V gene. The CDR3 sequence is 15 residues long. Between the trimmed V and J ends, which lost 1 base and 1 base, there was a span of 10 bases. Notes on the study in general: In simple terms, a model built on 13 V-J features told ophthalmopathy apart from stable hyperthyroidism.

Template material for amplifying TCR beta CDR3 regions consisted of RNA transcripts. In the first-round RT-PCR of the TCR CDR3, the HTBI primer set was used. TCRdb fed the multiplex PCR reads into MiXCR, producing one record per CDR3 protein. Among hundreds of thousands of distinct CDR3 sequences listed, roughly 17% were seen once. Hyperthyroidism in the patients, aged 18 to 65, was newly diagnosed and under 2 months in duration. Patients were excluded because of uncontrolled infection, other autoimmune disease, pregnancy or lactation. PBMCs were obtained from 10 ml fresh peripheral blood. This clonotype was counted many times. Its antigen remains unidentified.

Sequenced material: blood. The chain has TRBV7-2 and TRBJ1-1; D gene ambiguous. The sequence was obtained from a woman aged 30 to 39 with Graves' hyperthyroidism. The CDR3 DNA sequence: TGTGCCAGCAGCTTAGTGGTAGGGTCGAACACTGAAGCTTTCTTT. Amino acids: CASSLVVGSNTEAFF. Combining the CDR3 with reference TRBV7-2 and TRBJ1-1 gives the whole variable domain GAGVSQSPSNKVTEKGKDVELRCDPISGHTALYWYRQSLGQGLEFLIYFQGNSAPDKSGLPSDRFSAERTGGSVSTLTIQRTQQEDSAVYLCASSLVVGSNTEAFFGQGTRLTVV.